Following are 25 T cell receptor beta chains from one sample sequenced in a study of T cells after yellow fever vaccination. TCRdb called the 5' RACE reads again in MiXCR, with one record for every CDR3 protein. In the table there are roughly 94,000 distinct CDR3 sequences, over 8% of which are singletons. The input for sequencing was CD8+ T cells not binding an NS4B(214-222) dextramer, sorted from PBMCs, taken roughly 14 days after the first yellow fever vaccination. These receptors all come from a young man who received the YFV17D yellow fever vaccine.

This sequence joins TRBV10-3 and TRBJ2-5; D might be TRBD1 (9 bases). The V end lost 10 bases, the J end lost 1 base, and 25 bases lay between the germline ends. Per germline, CDR1 ENHRY and CDR2 SYGVKD. This CDR3 is 17 amino acids long. The CDR3 sequence: CATGRGQGRNLQETQYF. The DNA of the CDR3 is TGTGCCACCGGGAGGGGACAGGGAAGGAATCTCCAAGAGACCCAGTACTTC.

The genes are TRBV9 and TRBJ2-1; 8 nucleotides match TRBD1. The CDR3 totals 14 residues. Looked up from germline, CDR1 is SGDLS and CDR2 is YYNGEE. J was trimmed by 6 bases and V by 0 bases; bases with no gene match: 2. The CDR3: CASSVDGTGNEQFF. The CDR3 nucleotides read TGTGCCAGCAGCGTAGATGGGACAGGCAATGAGCAGTTCTTC.

This clonotype was picked up many times. The chain recombines TRBV27 with TRBJ1-5; weak D call: TRBD1 (5 bases). This CDR3 contains 13 residues. Germline V gene sequence: CDR1 MNHEY, CDR2 SMNVEV (reference sequence). Trimming cost V 3 bases and J 4 bases, with 7 bases left between them. This CDR3 is CASSFDRNQPQHF. The CDR3 nucleotides are TGTGCCAGCAGTTTCGACAGAAATCAGCCCCAGCATTTT.

The V call is TRBV20-1, the J call TRBJ2-7; TRBD2 is a possible D gene (6 bases). Trimming stripped 3 bases from V and 2 bases from J, with 14 bases between. The CDR3 extends over 14 amino acids. Germline values: CDR1 DFQATT, CDR2 SNEGSKA (reference sequence). The CDR3 here is CSASVRAGTYEQYV. The CDR3 region has the DNA TGCAGTGCTAGTGTCCGCGCGGGGACCTACGAGCAGTACGTC.

V is TRBV29-1 and J is TRBJ1-1; D gene ambiguous. CDR3 length equals 11 residues. The V end was cut by 4 bases, the J end by 5 bases, with 8 bases between. CDR1 is SQVTM, CDR2 ANQGSEA, per germline. CDR3 nucleotide sequence: TGCAGCGTTGGGGTAGGGACTGAAGCTTTCTTT. It is translated as CSVGVGTEAFF.

A few counts support this clonotype. This rearrangement joins TRBV20-1 to TRBJ1-1; the match to TRBD1 covers 8 bases. The CDR3 totals 13 residues. The V gene end was trimmed by 7 bases and the J gene end by 0 bases; junction bases not matched to a gene: 4. Germline CDR1 reads DFQATT; CDR2 reads SNEGSKA (reference sequence). CDR3 in amino acids: CSVSGGLNTEAFF. The CDR3 nucleotides are TGCAGTGTATCAGGGGGCTTGAACACTGAAGCTTTCTTT.

The V and J genes are TRBV7-9 and TRBJ2-1, with D perhaps being TRBD1 or TRBD2 (5 bases each). Between the trimmed V and J ends, which lost 5 bases and 7 bases, there was a span of 21 bases. Per the germline V gene, CDR1 is SEHNR and CDR2 is FQNEAQ (reference sequence). The CDR3 extends over 16 amino acids. The CDR3 loop is CASSHMTGRHWNEQFF. Here the CDR3 DNA reads TGTGCCAGCAGCCACATGACGGGACGCCACTGGAATGAGCAGTTCTTC.

This clonotype was picked up many times. The chain joins TRBV6-4 to TRBJ2-3; 8 bases are shared with TRBD2. The CDR3 runs to 15 residues. Germline lookup yields CDR1 MRHNA and CDR2 SNTAGT. Unmatched junction bases numbered 3, after V lost 3 bases and J lost 1 base. The CDR3 bases are TGTGCCAGCAGTGAGGGTAGCGGGGGCACAGATACGCAGTATTTT. Amino acid sequence: CASSEGSGGTDTQYF.

The V gene is TRBV20-1, the J gene TRBJ1-3; a possible D gene is TRBD1 (6 bases). Germline CDR1 DFQATT, CDR2 SNEGSKA (reference sequence). The CDR3 consists of 16 residues. The ends were cut back, 4 bases at V and 1 base at J, with 17 bases in the middle. CDR3 nucleotide sequence: TGCAGTGCTACCCCGGACAGCGGCGGGTCTGGAAACACCATATATTTT. Encoded protein: CSATPDSGGSGNTIYF.

This clonotype was counted only a few times. V gene TRBV7-9 combines with J gene TRBJ2-1; maybe TRBD2 (6 bases). Germline values: CDR1 SEHNR, CDR2 FQNEAQ (reference sequence). The CDR3 runs to 13 residues. With 4 bases removed from V and 8 bases from J, the gap between germline ends came to 12 bases. The CDR3 coding sequence is TGTGCCAGCAGCTGGACTAAGGTGGATGAGCAGTTCTTC. Amino acid sequence: CASSWTKVDEQFF.

This clonotype occurred a few times. The chain links TRBV6-4 to TRBJ2-3; possible D gene TRBD2, 7 bases. Per germline, CDR1 MRHNA and CDR2 SNTAGT. This CDR3 has 15 amino acids. V was clipped by 2 bases and J by 0 bases, with 9 bases between them. The CDR3 DNA is TGTGCCAGCAGTGACGGGGGGGCTAGCACAGATACGCAGTATTTT. It yields the protein CASSDGGASTDTQYF.

This clonotype was detected a few times. The chain links TRBV29-1 to TRBJ2-7, with D possibly TRBD2 on 7 matching bases. Trimming took 4 bases from V and 3 from J, leaving 19 bases between them. The length of the CDR3 is 15 residues. Germline V gene data show CDR1 as SQVTM and CDR2 as ANQGSEA. The CDR3 is CSVGGGQPKRYEQYF. The CDR3 DNA reads TGCAGCGTTGGGGGGGGCCAACCGAAGCGCTACGAGCAGTACTTC.

The chain recombines TRBV15 with TRBJ2-4; D possibly uses TRBD1 or TRBD2 (5 bases each). Trimming stripped 1 base from V and 3 bases from J, with 16 bases between. Germline CDR1 and CDR2: LNHNV and YYDKDF (reference sequence). The CDR3 sequence is 17 residues long. The CDR3 sequence is CATSRVDSGPDKNIQYF. CDR3 sequence (DNA): TGTGCCACCAGCAGAGTAGACAGCGGCCCGGACAAAAACATTCAGTACTTC.

V gene TRBV6-1 combines with J gene TRBJ1-1, with TRBD1 matching over 8 bases. Germline V gene lookup returns CDR1 MNHNS and CDR2 SASEGT. V shed 6 bases and J 5 bases; nucleotides not matched to a gene: 8. The CDR3 is 14 residues long. Here the CDR3 reads CASRTTGGGTEAFF. In DNA form, the CDR3 reads TGTGCCAGCAGAACCACAGGGGGTGGGACTGAAGCTTTCTTT.

J is TRBJ2-7 and V is TRBV15; D may be TRBD1 or TRBD2 (5 bases each). Germline V lookup: CDR1 LNHNV, CDR2 YYDKDF (reference sequence). V shed 2 bases and J shed 3 bases, with 11 bases lying between them. This CDR3 spans 14 amino acids. CDR3 sequence: CATSRTWDRYEQYF. DNA for the CDR3: TGTGCCACCAGCAGAACTTGGGACCGCTACGAGCAGTACTTC.

This clonotype was seen only a few times. The J gene is TRBJ2-7, the V gene TRBV5-1; possible D gene TRBD2, 7 bases. The CDR3 is made up of 14 amino acids. Germline-derived CDR1 and CDR2 are SGHRS and YFSETQ. Trimming took 4 bases from V and 6 from J, leaving 17 bases between them. The CDR3 is CASSRTAGGSEQYV. Written as DNA, the CDR3 is TGCGCCAGCAGCCGGACAGCCGGGGGGAGCGAGCAGTACGTC.

This clonotype was counted a few times. The chain combines TRBV5-5 with TRBJ2-3; the match to TRBD2 covers 8 bases. The CDR3 covers 14 residues. Germline loops: CDR1 SGHKS, CDR2 YYEKEE (reference sequence). V dropped 4 bases and J dropped 1; count of bases not matched to a gene: 2. CDR3 DNA sequence: TGTGCCAGCAGCCCCGGGGGGGGCACAGATACGCAGTATTTT. This gives the protein CASSPGGGTDTQYF.

This clonotype has ten or more counts. V usage is TRBV20-1 and J usage is TRBJ2-3, with 9 bases identical to TRBD1. V was pared by 6 bases and J by 4 bases, with 8 bases of the junction left unmatched. The CDR3 spans 14 residues. Germline loops: CDR1 DFQATT, CDR2 SNEGSKA (reference sequence). The CDR3 DNA sequence: TGCAGTGCACGGCAGGACAGGGGACCAGATACGCAGTATTTT. Translation gives CSARQDRGPDTQYF.

This clonotype was counted between two and nine times. The chain carries TRBV20-1 and TRBJ2-2; no clear D gene. The CDR3 contains 12 residues. Germline values: CDR1 DFQATT, CDR2 SNEGSKA (reference sequence). V lost 0 bases and J lost 5, with 4 bases in between. The DNA for the CDR3 is TGCAGTGCTAGAGATGGGACCGGGGAGCTGTTTTTT. Residues: CSARDGTGELFF.

This clonotype was observed many times. The chain links TRBV20-1 to TRBJ2-7; TRBD1 matches 11 bases. The germline V gene encodes CDR1 DFQATT and CDR2 SNEGSKA (reference sequence). The length of the CDR3 is 13 residues. After removal of 7 bases from V and 6 bases from J, the junction contained 8 bases not matched to a gene. The CDR3 loop reads CSVYGQGAGEQYF. The CDR3 DNA reads as TGCAGTGTATACGGACAGGGGGCTGGCGAGCAGTACTTC.

The rearrangement uses TRBV6-2 or TRBV6-3 and TRBJ2-2, with D uncertain. The CDR3 covers 14 residues. The V end lost 8 bases, the J end lost 1 base, and 11 bases lay between the germline ends. CDR1 and CDR2 from the germline V gene are MNHEY and SVGEGT. As DNA, the CDR3 is TGTGCCAGCCATTACACGAGGAACACCGGGGAGCTGTTTTTT. As protein: CASHYTRNTGELFF.

This chain connects TRBV12-3 or TRBV12-4 to TRBJ2-5; perhaps TRBD1 as D (5 bases). Trimming removed 2 bases from V and 5 bases from J, with 9 bases in between. This CDR3 has 13 amino acids. The CDR3 protein is CASSLFRVETQYF. DNA of the CDR3: TGTGCCAGCAGTTTATTCAGGGTGGAGACCCAGTACTTC.

This clonotype was recorded a few times. The chain employs TRBV5-5 and TRBJ2-2, with TRBD1 matching 9 bases. Germline V gene lookup returns CDR1 SGHKS and CDR2 YYEKEE (reference sequence). The junction had 5 bases not matched to a gene; V was cut back by 4 bases and J by 7 bases. The CDR3 has 14 amino acids. CDR3 amino acids: CASSPTGGFGELFF. As DNA, the CDR3 is TGTGCCAGCAGCCCTACAGGGGGCTTCGGGGAGCTGTTTTTT.

This clonotype showed up just a few times. This chain joins TRBV5-5 and TRBJ2-1; possibly TRBD2 for D (5 bases). The length of the CDR3 is 16 residues. Between the trimmed V and J ends, which lost 3 bases and 2 bases, there was a span of 15 bases. Germline V gene data show CDR1 as SGHKS and CDR2 as YYEKEE (reference sequence). The CDR3 sequence: CASSSFPDSAYNEQFF. In nucleotides, the CDR3 is TGTGCCAGCAGCTCCTTTCCGGACTCCGCCTACAATGAGCAGTTCTTC.

V gene TRBV29-1 combines with J gene TRBJ1-1; weak D call: TRBD1 (5 bases). V was shortened by 8 bases and J by 1 base, with 8 bases between the two germline ends. The CDR3 runs to 11 residues. Germline V gene sequence: CDR1 SQVTM, CDR2 ANQGSEA. The CDR3 is CSFGGNTEAFF. CDR3 DNA: TGCAGCTTTGGGGGGAACACTGAAGCTTTCTTT.